This T cell receptor beta chain came from a study of vaccination and CD4 T cells after COVID-19. On the study more broadly: Six males and four females, two of them Hispanic, were enrolled as convalescents. Each post-COVID sample was drawn after diagnosis, and the median interval was approximately 96 days (range 35 to 161). Stimuli were overlapping spike peptide pools of SARS-CoV-2 and three common cold coronaviruses (HCoV-NL63, HCoV-OC43, HCoV-229E).

Regarding this clonotype: The antigen is undetermined.

Scientists ran DNA taken from cultured CD4+ T cells through the Oncomine TCR Beta short-read assay for sequencing. Using its own MiXCR run on the PCR reads, TCRdb lists one record per CDR3 protein. The data show around 20,000 distinct CDR3 sequences, 40% to 50% seen once. The treatment is: roughly 10-day PBMC culture with coronavirus spike peptide pools or control peptides (ViraFEST assay). TCRs were sequenced by ViraFEST after antigen-specific T cells had been expanded with peptide pools. The length of the CDR3 is 14 residues. In germline, CDR1 is DFQATT, CDR2 SNEGSKA (reference sequence). V lost 4 bases, J lost 2 bases, and 2 bases stayed unmatched.

This sample comprised CD4+ T cells from blood, cultured in vitro, obtained before SARS-CoV-2 vaccination. The chain combines TRBV20-1 with TRBJ2-7, with 13 bases that match TRBD2. This TCR was recovered from a human donor who had recovered from COVID-19. The CDR3: CSATTSGGAYEQYF. CDR3 nucleotide sequence: TGCAGTGCTACAACTAGCGGGGGGGCCTACGAGCAGTACTTC.